This T cell receptor (beta chain) was captured by sequencing in a study of vaccination and CD4 T cells after COVID-19. Oncomine TCR Beta short-read sequencing was applied to DNA from cultured CD4+ T cells. Using its own MiXCR run on the PCR reads, TCRdb lists one record per CDR3 protein. The data hold roughly 14,000 distinct CDR3 sequences, with about half observed a single time. The germline CDR1 and CDR2 sequences are SNHLY and FYNNEI. J gave up 16 bases and V 1 base, and 6 bases lay outside the gene matches. The CDR3 covers 12 residues. Treatment meaning: roughly 10-day PBMC culture with coronavirus spike peptide pools or control peptides (ViraFEST assay). This clonotype occurred a few times. The antigen is undetermined.

The rearrangement joins TRBV2 to TRBJ2-4, with 8 positions matching TRBD2. This material consisted of CD4+ T cells from blood, cultured in vitro, taken before SARS-CoV-2 vaccination. The TCR comes from a human donor who had recovered from COVID-19. DNA of the CDR3: TGTGCCAGCAGTGAAGGGGGGACTAGACCCTACTTC. As protein: CASSEGGTRPYF.